The 17 T cell receptor beta chains below come from one sample, sequenced in a study of radiation and T cells in renal cell carcinoma. Time point in this sample: blood 4 weeks post-SBRT, at nephrectomy. The sample's treatment: 15 Gy SBRT to primary tumor, nephrectomy 4 weeks later. Measured with immunoSEQ multiplex PCR; TCRdb has only the in-frame clones, and not every one. This sample has approximately 170,000 clones, with about 88% found just once. The sample consisted of blood, taken from a patient whose treatment included radiotherapy and nephrectomy. The receptors come from a woman in her 50s with renal cell carcinoma.

CDR3: CASSPEEGNEKLFF. CDR3 sequence (DNA): TGTGCCAGCAGCCCAGAGGAGGGGAATGAAAAACTGTTTTTT. The chain uses TRBV7-9 and TRBJ1-4, with D perhaps matching TRBD1 (5 bases). Germline V gene data show CDR1 as SEHNR and CDR2 as FQNEAQ (reference sequence). With 5 bases removed from V and 5 bases from J, the gap between germline ends came to 12 bases. The CDR3 consists of 14 residues.

This clone appeared a single time. The genes are TRBV4-1 and TRBJ1-2, with TRBD1 identical over 7 bases. Germline V gene sequence: CDR1 MGHRA, CDR2 YSYEKL. V shed 1 base, J shed 8 bases, and the junction held 13 bases outside the gene matches. This CDR3 has 16 amino acids. The CDR3 sequence: CASSQVGQSNLLGYTF. CDR3 sequence (DNA): TGCGCCAGCAGCCAAGTGGGACAGAGCAACCTATTAGGCTACACCTTC.

This clone appeared a few times. J is TRBJ1-2 and V is TRBV19; a possible D gene is TRBD1 (6 bases). This CDR3 has 15 residues. The germline gives CDR1 LNHDA, CDR2 SQIVND (reference sequence). V was cut by 7 bases and J by 0 bases, with 15 bases left in between. The CDR3 DNA is TGTGCCAGTACCCCGTACAGGGAACCTAACTATGGCTACACCTTC. Translating it yields CASTPYREPNYGYTF.

The chain joins TRBV12-5 to TRBJ2-1; perhaps TRBD1 as D (7 bases). The CDR3 length is 18 residues. V lost 4 bases and J lost 2, with 21 bases in between. The germline V gene encodes CDR1 LGHNT and CDR2 FRNRAP. This CDR3 is CASGSALRQGLPYNEQFF. The CDR3 DNA reads TGTGCTAGTGGTTCGGCACTCAGACAGGGACTCCCCTACAATGAGCAGTTCTTC.

V gene TRBV2 combines with J gene TRBJ2-1, with 8 bases that match TRBD1. Trimming took 4 bases from V and 10 from J; bases not matched to a gene: 6. This CDR3 comprises 13 residues. Germline V gene sequence: CDR1 SNHLY, CDR2 FYNNEI. Here the CDR3 reads CASSVAGGSEQFF. For the CDR3, the DNA is TGTGCCAGCAGTGTGGCAGGGGGCAGCGAGCAGTTCTTC.

The chain carries TRBV6-4 and TRBJ2-2, with 7 bases that match TRBD2. J was trimmed by 2 bases and V by 0 bases; bases with no gene match: 3. From germline, CDR1 is MRHNA and CDR2 SNTAGT. The CDR3 loop spans 16 amino acids. This CDR3 reads CASSDSGGKNTGELFF. The CDR3 DNA reads TGTGCCAGCAGTGACTCGGGGGGGAAAAACACCGGGGAGCTGTTTTTT.

This rearrangement joins TRBV10-3 to TRBJ2-1; no clear D gene. The CDR3 spans 13 residues. Trimming removed 6 bases from V and 6 bases from J, with 12 bases in between. Germline-derived CDR1 and CDR2 are ENHRY and SYGVKD. This chain's CDR3 is CAIRSGLTNEQFF. CDR3 bases: TGTGCCATCAGGTCTGGCCTCACCAATGAGCAGTTCTTC.

The chain couples TRBV29-1 to TRBJ2-7; TRBD1 agrees at 7 bases. V lost 2 bases and J lost 0; bases outside the gene matches: 4. The CDR3 totals 14 residues. Germline V gene data show CDR1 as SQVTM and CDR2 as ANQGSEA. The CDR3 reads CSVESPGGSYEQYF. Written as DNA, the CDR3 is TGCAGCGTTGAAAGTCCAGGGGGCTCCTACGAGCAGTACTTC.

The chain uses TRBV2 and TRBJ2-1; TRBD2 matches at 10 bases. There are 17 residues in the CDR3. The germline CDR1 and CDR2 sequences are SNHLY and FYNNEI. After removal of 6 bases from V and 0 bases from J, the junction contained 8 bases not matched to a gene. This chain's CDR3 is CASRIGLADISYNEQFF. The CDR3 DNA reads TGTGCCAGCAGGATAGGACTAGCGGATATCTCCTACAATGAGCAGTTCTTC.

This chain uses TRBV2 with TRBJ1-3; D is ambiguous. The V end was cut by 6 bases, the J end by 0 bases, with 12 bases between. This CDR3 region has 15 residues. CDR1 and CDR2 (germline): SNHLY, FYNNEI. Written as DNA, the CDR3 is TGTGCCAGCAGCTCCTTGAAAAGCTCTGGAAACACCATATATTTT. Its protein product is CASSSLKSSGNTIYF.

The chain is built from TRBV19 and TRBJ1-2; tentative D call: TRBD1 (6 bases). The CDR3 length is 13 residues. Germline CDR1 reads LNHDA; CDR2 reads SQIVND (reference sequence). V was trimmed by 8 bases and J by 1 base, leaving 11 bases between them. CDR3 bases: TGTGCCAGTCAGACAGGCAATAACTATGGCTACACCTTC. Translation: CASQTGNNYGYTF.

The chain combines TRBV7-8 with TRBJ1-1; no firm D call. This CDR3 has 13 amino acids. Trimming pared 1 base from V and 0 bases from J, leaving 3 bases between. Germline CDR1 SGHVS, CDR2 FQNEAQ. The CDR3 DNA follows: TGTGCCAGCAGCTTAGGGATGAACACTGAAGCTTTCTTT. This gives the protein CASSLGMNTEAFF. Complete variable domain (other parts from reference TRBV7-8 and TRBJ1-1): GAGVSQSPRYKVAKRGQDVALRCDPISGHVSLFWYQQALGQGPEFLTYFQNEAQLDKSGLPSDRFFAERPEGSVSTLKIQRTQQEDSAVYLCASSLGMNTEAFFGQGTRLTVV.

J is TRBJ1-2 and V is TRBV6-6; no reliable D call. Looked up from germline, CDR1 is MNHNY and CDR2 is SVGAGI (reference sequence). Trimming removed 3 bases from V and 3 bases from J, with 5 bases in between. The CDR3 runs 12 residues. The CDR3, as DNA: TGTGCCAGCAGTTATATCGACTATGGCTACACCTTC. Translated, it gives CASSYIDYGYTF.

V and J are TRBV2 and TRBJ2-5; 9 positions agree with TRBD2. Germline-derived CDR1 and CDR2 are SNHLY and FYNNEI. V was pared by 7 bases and J by 2 bases, with 5 bases of the junction left unmatched. The CDR3 extends over 14 amino acids. CDR3 loop: CASTTSGFQETQYF. Written as DNA, the CDR3 is TGTGCCAGCACGACTAGCGGATTTCAAGAGACCCAGTACTTC. The entire variable domain, with the rest obtained from reference TRBV2 and TRBJ2-5, is as follows: EPEVTQTPSHQVTQMGQEVILRCVPISNHLYFYWYRQILGQKVEFLVSFYNNEISEKSEIFDDQFSVERPDGSNFTLKIRSTKLEDSAMYFCASTTSGFQETQYFGPGTRLLVL.

V usage is TRBV15 and J usage is TRBJ1-2, with 10 bases matching TRBD1. Germline V lookup: CDR1 LNHNV, CDR2 YYDKDF (reference sequence). This CDR3 comprises 14 residues. V was clipped by 3 bases and J by 8 bases; unmatched bases: 6. CDR3 nucleotide sequence: TGTGCCACCAGCAGCCCTAGGACAGGGGGAGGCTACACCTTC. Translated, it gives CATSSPRTGGGYTF.

The chain is built from TRBV6-1 and TRBJ1-4, with D perhaps matching TRBD1 (5 bases). Trimming pared 5 bases from V and 3 bases from J, leaving 10 bases between. Germline CDR1 and CDR2: MNHNS and SASEGT. CDR3 length equals 14 residues. Written as DNA, the CDR3 is TGTGCCAGCAGTCTTCAGGGATCTAATGAAAAACTGTTTTTT. As protein: CASSLQGSNEKLFF.

In regard to this clone: One end of the junction fails to match germline, which may point to a read error. This sequence joins TRBV2 and TRBJ1-1, with D perhaps matching TRBD1 (5 bases). The CDR3 spans 11 residues. The germline V gene has CDR1 SNHLY and CDR2 FYNNEI. CDR3 residues: CAGREDIEAFF. DNA for the CDR3: TGTGCCGGCAGGGAGGACATTGAAGCTTTCTTT.